This is a list of T cell receptor beta chains from one sample in a study of long-term antiretroviral therapy in people with HIV. The data were produced by immunoSEQ multiplex PCR, yet TCRdb's version contains in-frame clones alone and is incomplete. The sample records roughly 20,000 clones, about 89% being singletons. This specimen was unsorted PBMCs, taken 0.5 years after starting antiretroviral therapy. These receptors all stem from a man in his forties or fifties with HIV. The CDR3 runs from the conserved cysteine through the conserved F or W. Fields, in order: J gene, D gene, clone size, V gene, CDR3 DNA, CDR3 protein. The D gene is left open where the match is weak. Rows give clone size only sometimes, using once, few, many, or a class for an expanded clone.

TRBJ2-5 | TRBD2 | NA | TRBV27 | TGTGCCAGCAGTTCCGGGACTAGCGGTCTGGAGACCCAGTACTTC | CASSSGTSGLETQYF
TRBJ2-1 | TRBD2 | NA | TRBV5-8 | TGTGCCAGCAGCCGACTAGCGGAGAACAATGAGCAGTTCTTC | CASSRLAENNEQFF
TRBJ2-7 | TRBD2 | NA | TRBV27 | TGTGCCAGCAGTGGGGGGGGCTACGAGCAGTACTTC | CASSGGGYEQYF
TRBJ1-2 | NA | NA | TRBV20-1 | TGCAGTGCCCCCTTAGGGAATGGCTACACCTTC | CSAPLGNGYTF
TRBJ2-3 | NA | NA | TRBV10-3 | TGTGCCATCAGTGAACTAGTGACTCGTAGCACAGATACGCAGTATTTT | CAISELVTRSTDTQYF
TRBJ2-2 | NA | NA | TRBV5-1 | TGCGCCAGCAGCTTGGAGCTAGTTGGGAACACCGGGGAGCTGTTTTTT | CASSLELVGNTGELFF
TRBJ1-2 | NA | NA | TRBV11-1 | TGTGCCAGCAGCCATGGTGTTGACGCCTATGGCTACACCTTC | CASSHGVDAYGYTF
TRBJ2-7 | TRBD2 | NA | TRBV5-6 | TGTGCCAGCAGCTTTTCAGCGGGAGGTATCCTTAGAGCCTACGAGCAGTACTTC | CASSFSAGGILRAYEQYF
TRBJ1-3 | NA | NA | TRBV28 | TGTGCCAGCATCCCGGGTCCTGGGGCCAACACCATATATTTT | CASIPGPGANTIYF
TRBJ2-7 | TRBD2 | NA | TRBV19 | TGTGCCAGTAGTTTCGCTAGCGGGGGCACCTACGAGCAGTACTTC | CASSFASGGTYEQYF
TRBJ1-2 | NA | NA | TRBV27 | TGTGCCAGCAGTCCGACAGTTAACTATGGCTACACCTTC | CASSPTVNYGYTF
TRBJ1-2 | NA | NA | TRBV10-3 | TGTGCCATCAGTGATCACGGGGGGGCGCGGGGCACCTTC | CAISDHGGARGTF
TRBJ2-1 | NA | NA | TRBV9 | TGTGCCAGCAGCGTATGGACCAACAATGAGCAGTTCTTC | CASSVWTNNEQFF
TRBJ1-1 | NA | NA | TRBV6-1 | TGTGCCAGCAGTGAAGGGCACCCGAACACTGAAGCTTTCTTT | CASSEGHPNTEAFF
TRBJ2-1 | NA | NA | TRBV28 | TGTGCCAGCAGTTTAGGAACGAGGGAAACCTACAATGAGCAGTTCTTC | CASSLGTRETYNEQFF
TRBJ1-1 | NA | few | TRBV6-6 | TGTGCCAGCAAGGAAGCAGCTCTAAGTACTGAAGCTTTCTTT | CASKEAALSTEAFF
TRBJ1-2 | NA | NA | TRBV4-2 | TGTGCCAGCAGCCTAGAACTTGACAGTGGCTATGGCTACACCTTC | CASSLELDSGYGYTF
TRBJ1-5 | NA | NA | TRBV4-2 | TGTGCCAGCAGCCAAGAGCAGGGTGTTGGACAGCCCCAGCATTTT | CASSQEQGVGQPQHF
TRBJ1-4 | NA | NA | TRBV2 | TGTGCCAGCAGTGGGGCGGGCTTTAATGAAAAACTGTTTTTT | CASSGAGFNEKLFF
TRBJ2-3 | NA | NA | TRBV6-4 | TGTGCCAGCGGAGGAAGCGACACAGATACGCAGTATTTT | CASGGSDTDTQYF
TRBJ2-1 | NA | NA | TRBV11-2 | TGTGCCAGCAGCTTTGAGGGCGGAGGGGGCTCCTACAATGAGCAGTTCTTC | CASSFEGGGGSYNEQFF
TRBJ2-3 | NA | NA | TRBV7-3 | TGTGCCAGCAGCTTACAGGGGACGGCAGATACGCAGTATTTT | CASSLQGTADTQYF
TRBJ2-5 | NA | NA | TRBV28 | TGTGCCAGCGCCCCCATGGTACGGAAAAAGGGAGAGACCCAGTACTTC | CASAPMVRKKGETQYF
TRBJ2-7 | TRBD2 | NA | TRBV6-5 | TGTGCCAGCAGTCCGAGACTAGCGGGGACTCAGATGCAGTACTTC | CASSPRLAGTQMQYF
TRBJ1-2 | NA | NA | TRBV18 | TGTGCCAGCTCACCACCCGCCGGGACGGGCTACACCTTC | CASSPPAGTGYTF
TRBJ2-7 | NA | NA | TRBV28 | TGTGCCAGCAGTTTATTAGGGGTGGGACACTCCTACGAGCAGTACTTC | CASSLLGVGHSYEQYF
TRBJ2-2 | NA | NA | TRBV6-5 | TGTGCCAGCAGTTACAGGGGGGGCACTCCCCCCGGGGAGCTGTTTTTT | CASSYRGGTPPGELFF
TRBJ2-2 | TRBD1 | NA | TRBV5-1 | TGCGCCAGCAGCTACCCGGGACAGGGCAATACCGGGGAGCTGTTTTTT | CASSYPGQGNTGELFF
TRBJ1-1 | NA | NA | TRBV6-1 | TGTGCCAGCATCTTATACACTGAAGCTTTCTTT | CASILYTEAFF
TRBJ2-7 | NA | once | TRBV7-9 | TGTGCCAGCAAAGGCTGGAATTCTACGATGCAGTACTTC | CASKGWNSTMQYF
TRBJ2-7 | NA | NA | TRBV7-9 | TGTGCCAGCAGCTTAGTGCAGGGGCGCACAACCTACGAGCAGTACTTC | CASSLVQGRTTYEQYF
TRBJ1-1 | NA | NA | TRBV7-3 | TGTGCCAGCAGCTTAGGGTCGGCCACTGAAGCTTTCTTT | CASSLGSATEAFF